This paragraph reports one T cell receptor beta chain. The data were obtained in a study of cytomegalovirus exposure and HLA in healthy donors. Repertoires were generated with immunoSEQ multiplex PCR, while TCRdb's copy carries only in-frame clones and drops some. In the table there are around 400,000 clones, about nine tenths of which are singletons. The CDR3 is 12 residues long. The junction had 1 base not matched to a gene; V was cut back by 5 bases and J by 4 bases. Germline loops: CDR1 MNHEY, CDR2 SVGAGI. The receptor comes from a woman in her late teens or twenties in good health and CMV-seronegative. This rearrangement joins TRBV6-5 to TRBJ2-5; TRBD2 aligns across 7 bases. Sequenced material: PBMCs. The chain's CDR3 is CASSPGGETQYF. Written as DNA, the CDR3 is TGTGCCAGCAGTCCGGGGGGAGAGACCCAGTACTTC.